Given below is one T cell receptor beta chain in context. Its antigen has not been determined. No base-level quality is on record; no much larger clone is a single base apart. A FACSAria II was used to sort memory CD4+ T cells, defined as single viable CD3+CD4+CD8-CD45RO+ cells. CMV serostatus was determined with a Roche Elecsys assay detecting serum IgG against CMV pp150, pp28, p38 and p52. After the samples were thawed, total CD4+ T cells were enriched through positive selection using CD4 magnetic microbeads. The samples came from a different study that was designed specifically to examine the CD4+ T cell memory repertoire. Following standard operating procedures, peripheral blood mononuclear cells were isolated and cryopreserved, while serum was kept at -80 degrees C. The staining used CD3-PerCP (BW264/56), CD4-APC (RPA-T4), CD45RO-PE (UCHT1) and CD8-Pacific Orange (3B5) antibodies, and Sytox blue was used to exclude non-viable cells.

Genomic DNA was extracted from sorted cells with the Quick-DNA Microprep Kit. TCRbeta DNA was amplified with the immunoSEQ hsTCRbeta kit following the manufacturer's protocol. An Illumina MiSeq instrument was used to sequence the TCRbeta libraries. From the authors' description of their analysis: Removing out-of-frame sequences left a few million distinct TCRbeta sequences, an average of about 70,000 per individual. Two values were used to score each individual: the count of roughly 180 previously reported CMV-associated TCRbeta sequences and the total count of productive distinct TCRbeta sequences. A beta-binomial model was reimplemented in Python, and scikit-learn random forests with default parameters were trained on data from the US cohort. On the Belgian cohort, classifier performance was reported as the median AUC, along with percentile confidence intervals, across 10,000 bootstrap iterations. The table comes from immuneACCESS by way of TCRdb, which keeps in-frame sequences with V and J called. Part of the clones is missing from these tables; in studies checked, under half for an unresolved V gene and the rest for unknown reasons. That table furnishes V, J and clone size, whereas the DNA furnished D and trimming. In all, the sample holds approximately 50,000 clones, and about 80% of those were seen once. About 2.6% of the sample is held by the ten biggest clonotypes.

These data belong to a study of memory CD4+ T cells and cytomegalovirus serostatus (dated 2019 in TCRdb). As for the study more broadly: The cohort included 35 or so healthy adults from Belgium, of whom 9 were CMV seropositive and about 25 were CMV seronegative. To replicate a published TCR-based CMV serostatus classifier, the researchers sequenced the CD4+ memory TCRbeta repertoires of a Belgian cohort whose cytomegalovirus serostatus was known. Summary of the overall study and its limitations: For predicting CMV serostatus, the median bootstrapped AUC was about 0.95 using the original framework and 0.9 to 0.92 using a US-trained random forest. Only CD4+CD45RO+ memory cells were sequenced, unlike the original study, which covered naive and memory CD4+ and CD8+ populations. On the Belgian cohort, the classifier based on the original framework reached a median bootstrapped AUC of approximately 0.94, with a 95% CI of 0.76-1.00. The results were interpreted as suggesting that the CMV-associated TCR signature is mostly present in the CD4+ memory repertoire. Among the roughly 160 previously reported CMV-associated TCRbeta sequences, roughly 68 showed up in the CD4+ memory repertoires, with each one found in between one and five individuals.

Per the germline V gene (reference sequence), SEHNR is the CDR1 and FQNEAQ is the CDR2. Reading from cysteine to phenylalanine, the CDR3 counts 12 amino acids. Here the CDR3 DNA is all that survives: 36 bases in frame from base 1. The V and J ends are trimmed by 1 base and 12 bases, leaving 10 bases between them. The chain is assembled from TRBV7-9 and TRBJ2-1, with the D gene not clear enough to name. Material for sequencing was memory CD4+ T cells from blood. This clonotype was obtained from an adult in good health and CMV-seropositive. CDR3 region: CASSLVGVGQFF. The sequenced DNA: TGTGCCAGCAGCTTAGTGGGTGTCGGGCAGTTCTTC.